This T cell receptor (beta chain) was recorded in a study of blood T cell repertoires in COVID-19. The CDR3 loop spans 16 amino acids. V lost 5 bases and J 6 bases, leaving 22 bases between the germline ends. Germline values: CDR1 MNHEY, CDR2 SMNVEV (reference sequence). Assay used: immunoSEQ multiplex PCR; TCRdb lists only in-frame clones, some missing. The sample lists over 140,000 clones; approximately 83% were seen once. This chain links TRBV27 with TRBJ1-2; D is perhaps TRBD1 (5 bases). The origin of this receptor is a woman aged 55-70 years with acute or convalescent COVID-19. The sample comprised peripheral blood. The CDR3 coding sequence is TGTGCCAGCAGTCATTCGACCGGCGGGGGACCGGATGGCTACACCTTC. Protein: CASSHSTGGGPDGYTF.